The 19 T cell receptor beta chains in this list originate from one sample, sequenced in a study of post-analysis software for immune sequencing data. Sequencing libraries made from TCR beta cDNA carried unique molecular identifiers. TCRdb ran MiXCR on the PCR reads and lists one entry per CDR3 protein. The table lists about 430,000 distinct CDR3 sequences, 39% of them singletons. Broader study findings: Relative to controls, patients had several TRBV segments at higher frequency, with TRBV5-6, TRBV5-1 and TRBV20-1 among these.

What these receptors recognize is not known. The sample consisted of blood. Receptors originate from a girl aged 2-9 years with multiple sclerosis.

The chain recombines TRBV6-5 with TRBJ1-6; 7 bases map to TRBD1. V shed 5 bases and J 6 bases; nucleotides not matched to a gene: 7. This CDR3 spans 15 amino acids. CDR1 is MNHEY, CDR2 SVGAGI, per germline. The CDR3 DNA sequence: TGTGCCAGCAGTGGCCGGGACAGCTTTAATTCACCCCTCCACTTT. It is translated as CASSGRDSFNSPLHF.

The chain recombines TRBV9 with TRBJ2-7, with TRBD2 matching over 9 bases. The DNA matches TRBJ2-5 better at its end, which makes the J call doubtful. This CDR3 contains 17 residues. CDR1 and CDR2 (germline): SGDLS, YYNGEE. The CDR3 loop is CASSVESREGPQETQYF. The CDR3 nucleotides read TGTGCCAGCAGCGTAGAGTCGCGGGAGGGTCCACAAGAGACCCAGTACTTC.

The J gene is TRBJ1-1, the V gene TRBV14; maybe TRBD1 (5 bases). Trimming stripped 0 bases from V and 0 bases from J, with 8 bases between. CDR3 length equals 15 residues. The germline gives CDR1 SGHDN, CDR2 FVKESK. The CDR3 region is CASSQDDSLNTEAFF. In nucleotides, the CDR3 is TGTGCCAGCAGCCAAGATGACAGCCTGAACACTGAAGCTTTCTTT.

This rearrangement joins TRBV5-1 to TRBJ2-3; 10 bases agree with TRBD2. V shed 1 base, J shed 4 bases, and the junction held 3 bases outside the gene matches. The CDR3 sequence is 15 residues long. The germline CDR1 and CDR2 sequences are SGHRS and YFSETQ. The CDR3 loop reads CASSLLAGAPDTQYF. CDR3 DNA sequence: TGCGCCAGCAGCTTGCTAGCGGGAGCACCAGATACGCAGTATTTT.

V gene TRBV29-1 combines with J gene TRBJ2-3; the match to TRBD2 covers 10 bases. Germline values: CDR1 SQVTM, CDR2 ANQGSEA. This CDR3 region has 16 residues. With V trimmed by 0 bases and J by 4 bases, 7 bases remained unmatched. The CDR3 bases are TGCAGCGTTGAAGATCTCAGCGGGAGGGCGGCAGATACGCAGTATTTT. It codes for CSVEDLSGRAADTQYF.

This clonotype was seen only a few times. V gene TRBV2 combines with J gene TRBJ2-1; D not certain. Germline V CDR1 and CDR2: SNHLY, FYNNEI. This CDR3 comprises 11 residues. CDR3 region: CATWLDNEQFF. CDR3 in DNA: TGTGCTACGTGGCTGGACAATGAGCAGTTCTTC. Using reference TRBV2 and TRBJ2-1 for the parts outside the CDR3, the full variable domain is EPEVTQTPSHQVTQMGQEVILRCVPISNHLYFYWYRQILGQKVEFLVSFYNNEISEKSEIFDDQFSVERPDGSNFTLKIRSTKLEDSAMYFCATWLDNEQFFGPGTRLTVL.

The V gene is TRBV12-3 or TRBV12-4, the J gene TRBJ2-7; 8 positions agree with TRBD1. V lost 8 bases to trimming and J lost 3 bases; unmatched junction nucleotides: 18. The CDR3 loop spans 17 amino acids. The CDR3: CASEERIQGASHYEQYF. CDR3 DNA: TGTGCCAGCGAGGAGAGGATTCAGGGGGCTTCCCACTACGAGCAGTACTTC.

This clonotype was seen at least ten times. The chain carries TRBV10-3 and TRBJ2-4; maybe TRBD2 (5 bases). This CDR3 contains 14 residues. Looked up from germline, CDR1 is ENHRY and CDR2 is SYGVKD. V lost 3 bases and J 7 bases, leaving 13 bases between the germline ends. The CDR3 loop is CAISDEGPGNIQYF. The CDR3 DNA reads as TGTGCCATCAGTGACGAGGGTCCGGGGAACATTCAGTACTTC.

This chain connects TRBV7-2 to TRBJ2-5; possible D gene TRBD2, 5 bases. The end of the DNA is better explained by TRBJ2-7, so the J call may be wrong. CDR1 is SGHTA and CDR2 is FQGNSA in the germline V gene. The CDR3 extends over 15 amino acids. The CDR3 nucleotides read TGTGCCAGCAGCCCCTGGGGAGCGGAGAGGTACGAGCAGTACTTC. This encodes CASSPWGAERYEQYF.

This clonotype occurred a few times. This rearrangement joins TRBV29-1 to TRBJ1-4, with D hard to call. V shed 6 bases and J shed 8 bases, with 13 bases lying between them. This CDR3 has 12 amino acids. Germline CDR1 is SQVTM and CDR2 is ANQGSEA. CDR3 nucleotides: TGCAGCGTCCGAGGGCACTCAGAAAAACTGTTTTTT. It encodes CSVRGHSEKLFF.

V and J are TRBV18 and TRBJ2-3, with 13 bases lining up with TRBD2. This CDR3 contains 18 residues. The J segment lost 3 bases and the V segment lost 1 base, leaving 7 bases of the junction unmatched. CDR1 and CDR2 from the germline V gene are KGHSH and LQKENI. As DNA, the CDR3 is TGTGCCAGCTCACCACTCGGACTAGCGGGAGTAGGGACAGATACGCAGTATTTT. It specifies CASSPLGLAGVGTDTQYF.

This clonotype was observed a few times. The J gene is TRBJ2-1, the V gene TRBV9; perhaps TRBD1 as D (6 bases). Germline V gene lookup returns CDR1 SGDLS and CDR2 YYNGEE. V was shortened by 0 bases and J by 4 bases, with 11 bases between the two germline ends. The CDR3 length is 15 residues. The chain's CDR3 is CASSVDGTKYNEQFF. The CDR3 region has the DNA TGTGCCAGCAGCGTAGACGGGACAAAATACAATGAGCAGTTCTTC.

CDR3 in DNA: TGCGCCAGCAGCTACGGCGGGGGCCGCTCCTACAATGAGCAGTTCTTC. As protein: CASSYGGGRSYNEQFF. The chain links TRBV5-1 to TRBJ2-1, with D maybe TRBD2 (7 bases). The germline CDR1 and CDR2 sequences are SGHRS and YFSETQ. V was cut by 3 bases and J by 0 bases, with 13 bases left in between. This CDR3 is built from 16 residues.

CDR3 nucleotides: TGCAGTGCGCCACGCGAGGGATTTTGGATGAACACTGAAGCTTTCTTT. Encoded protein: CSAPREGFWMNTEAFF. This chain uses TRBV20-1 with TRBJ1-1; unclear D gene. This CDR3 is 16 amino acids long. Trimming took 6 bases from V and 0 from J, leaving 20 bases between them. Germline CDR1 DFQATT, CDR2 SNEGSKA (reference sequence).

The genes are TRBV18 and TRBJ1-1, with no clear D. Trimming took 2 bases from V and 2 from J, leaving 9 bases between them. The germline gives CDR1 KGHSH, CDR2 LQKENI. There are 14 residues in the CDR3. Here the CDR3 DNA reads TGTGCCAGCTCACCAGTGATAGGAAACACTGAAGCTTTCTTT. Translated, it gives CASSPVIGNTEAFF.

This clonotype has more than one count but fewer than ten. V and J are TRBV20-1 and TRBJ2-7; D possibly corresponds to TRBD1 (6 bases). Trimming shortened V by 5 bases and J by 2 bases, and 16 bases separated the two germline ends. The length of the CDR3 is 14 residues. Germline V lookup: CDR1 DFQATT, CDR2 SNEGSKA (reference sequence). The CDR3 DNA follows: TGCAGTGCTCCACGACGGGACACCACCTACGAGCAGTACTTC. Translating it yields CSAPRRDTTYEQYF.

V is TRBV20-1 and J is TRBJ2-7; the match to TRBD1 covers 7 bases. The V gene's germline CDR1 is DFQATT and CDR2 SNEGSKA (reference sequence). V dropped 5 bases and J dropped 2; count of bases not matched to a gene: 12. The CDR3 has 15 residues. Written as DNA, the CDR3 is TGCAGTGCTCCAGTCACAGGGGTTGGCCCCTACGAGCAGTACTTC. It yields the protein CSAPVTGVGPYEQYF.

The chain combines TRBV10-3 with TRBJ2-1; 10 positions match TRBD2. The CDR3 extends over 15 amino acids. Germline loops: CDR1 ENHRY, CDR2 SYGVKD. V was pared by 4 bases and J by 7 bases, with 7 bases of the junction left unmatched. DNA for the CDR3: TGTGCCATCAGTGTTCCGGCTAGCGGGAGAAATGAGCAGTTCTTC. This codes for CAISVPASGRNEQFF.

As concerns this clonotype: At one boundary the junction diverges from the germline segment, which might be a read error. This chain joins TRBV20-1 and TRBJ2-3; D is possibly TRBD2 (5 bases). The CDR3 spans 15 residues. Germline-derived CDR1 and CDR2 are DFQATT and SNEGSKA (reference sequence). CDR3 in amino acids: CSAKDTSYFWDTQYF. The CDR3, as DNA: TGCAGTGCGAAGGATACTAGTTATTTTTGGGATACACAGTATTTT.